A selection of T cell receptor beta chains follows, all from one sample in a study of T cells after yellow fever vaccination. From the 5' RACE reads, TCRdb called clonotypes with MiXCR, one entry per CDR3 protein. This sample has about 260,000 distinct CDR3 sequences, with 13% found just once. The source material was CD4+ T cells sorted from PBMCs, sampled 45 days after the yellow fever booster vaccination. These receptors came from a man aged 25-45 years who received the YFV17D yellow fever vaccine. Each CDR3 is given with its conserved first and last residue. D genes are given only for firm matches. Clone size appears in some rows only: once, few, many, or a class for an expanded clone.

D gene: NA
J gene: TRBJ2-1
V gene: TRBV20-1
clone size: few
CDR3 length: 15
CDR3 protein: CSARDPRGWEDEQFF
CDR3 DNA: TGCAGTGCTAGAGATCCTAGGGGGTGGGAGGATGAGCAGTTCTTC

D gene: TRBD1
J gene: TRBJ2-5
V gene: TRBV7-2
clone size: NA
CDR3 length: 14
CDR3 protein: CASSLWTGEETQYF
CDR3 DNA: TGTGCCAGCAGCTTATGGACAGGGGAGGAGACCCAGTACTTC

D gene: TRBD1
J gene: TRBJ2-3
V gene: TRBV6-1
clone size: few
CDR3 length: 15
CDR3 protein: CASSQQGASTDTQYF
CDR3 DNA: TGTGCCAGCAGTCAACAGGGGGCCAGCACAGATACGCAGTATTTT

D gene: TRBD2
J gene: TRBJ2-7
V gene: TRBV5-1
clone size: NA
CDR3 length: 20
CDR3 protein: CASSPLRGTSGRGVSYEQNF
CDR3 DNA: TGCGCCAGCAGCCCCCTAAGAGGGACTAGCGGGAGAGGGGTCTCCTACGAGCAGAACTTC

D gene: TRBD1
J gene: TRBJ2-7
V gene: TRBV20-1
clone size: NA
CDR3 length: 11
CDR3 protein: CSANRGSEQYF
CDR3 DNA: TGCAGTGCTAACAGGGGTAGCGAGCAGTACTTC

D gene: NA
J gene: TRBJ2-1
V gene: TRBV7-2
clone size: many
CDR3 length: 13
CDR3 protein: CASSLGFDNEQFF
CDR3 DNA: TGTGCCAGCAGCTTAGGGTTCGACAATGAGCAGTTCTTC

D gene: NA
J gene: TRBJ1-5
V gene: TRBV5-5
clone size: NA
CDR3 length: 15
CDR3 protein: CASSSGSYSNQPQHF
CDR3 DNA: TGTGCCAGCAGCTCAGGGAGTTATAGCAATCAGCCCCAGCATTTT

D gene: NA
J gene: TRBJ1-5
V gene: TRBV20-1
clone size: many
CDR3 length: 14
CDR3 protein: CSARDHEGSQPQHF
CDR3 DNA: TGCAGTGCTAGAGATCACGAGGGCTCTCAGCCCCAGCATTTT

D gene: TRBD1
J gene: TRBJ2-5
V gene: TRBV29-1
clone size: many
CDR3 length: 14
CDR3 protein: CSVDRDRGLETQYF
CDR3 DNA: TGCAGCGTTGACAGAGACAGGGGATTAGAGACCCAGTACTTC

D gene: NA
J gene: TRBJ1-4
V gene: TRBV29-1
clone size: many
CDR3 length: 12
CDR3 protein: CSVRENHEKLFF
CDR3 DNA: TGCAGCGTTCGGGAGAACCATGAAAAACTGTTTTTT

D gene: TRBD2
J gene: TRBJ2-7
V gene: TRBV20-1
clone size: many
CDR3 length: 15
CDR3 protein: CSASRSGGGPYEQYF
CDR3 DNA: TGCAGTGCTAGTAGGTCCGGCGGGGGACCCTACGAGCAGTACTTC

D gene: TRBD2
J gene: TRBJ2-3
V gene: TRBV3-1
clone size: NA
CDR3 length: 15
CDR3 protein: CASRPGLAGTDTQYF
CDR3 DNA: TGTGCCAGCAGACCCGGACTAGCGGGCACAGATACGCAGTATTTT

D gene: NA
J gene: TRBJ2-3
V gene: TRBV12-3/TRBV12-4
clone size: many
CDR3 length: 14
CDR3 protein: CASRSYRGGDTQYF
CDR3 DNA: TGTGCCAGCAGATCGTACAGGGGGGGAGATACGCAGTATTTT

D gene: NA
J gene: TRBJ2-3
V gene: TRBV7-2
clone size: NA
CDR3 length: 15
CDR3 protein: CASSLRQPTTDTQYF
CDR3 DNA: TGTGCCAGCAGCTTACGGCAGCCTACCACAGATACGCAGTATTTT

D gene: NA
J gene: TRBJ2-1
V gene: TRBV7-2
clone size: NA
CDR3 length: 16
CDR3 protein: CASSLNQGGSYNEQFF
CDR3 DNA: TGTGCCAGCAGCCTCAATCAGGGGGGCTCCTACAATGAGCAGTTCTTC

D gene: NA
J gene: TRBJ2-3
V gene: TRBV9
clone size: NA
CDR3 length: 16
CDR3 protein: CASSPQTPASTDTQYF
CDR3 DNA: TGTGCCAGCAGCCCCCAGACTCCTGCTAGCACAGATACGCAGTATTTT

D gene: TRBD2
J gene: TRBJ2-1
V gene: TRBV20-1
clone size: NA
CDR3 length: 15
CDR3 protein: CSHQAGGGRRYEQFF
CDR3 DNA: TGCAGTCACCAGGCGGGGGGCGGGAGGAGGTATGAGCAGTTCTTC

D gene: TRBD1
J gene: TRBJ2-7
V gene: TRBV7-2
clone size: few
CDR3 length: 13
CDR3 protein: CASSRLTGSEQYF
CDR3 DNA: TGTGCCAGCAGCCGACTGACAGGGTCCGAGCAGTACTTC

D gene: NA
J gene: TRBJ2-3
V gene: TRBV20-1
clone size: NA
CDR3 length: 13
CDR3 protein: CSASIGSTDTQYF
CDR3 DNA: TGCAGTGCTAGTATCGGGAGCACAGATACGCAGTATTTT

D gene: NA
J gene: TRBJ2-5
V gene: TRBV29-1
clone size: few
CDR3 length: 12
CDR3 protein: CSVAQVGGTQYF
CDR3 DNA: TGCAGCGTTGCCCAGGTTGGGGGGACCCAGTACTTC

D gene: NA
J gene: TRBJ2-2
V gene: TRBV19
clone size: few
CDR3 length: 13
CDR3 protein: CASSRGRIGELFF
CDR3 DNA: TGTGCCAGTAGCCGAGGCCGGATCGGGGAGCTGTTTTTT

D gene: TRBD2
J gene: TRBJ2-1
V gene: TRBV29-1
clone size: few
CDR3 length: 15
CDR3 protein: CSVASGRPSYNEQFF
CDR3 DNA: TGCAGCGTTGCTAGCGGGCGGCCCTCCTACAATGAGCAGTTCTTC

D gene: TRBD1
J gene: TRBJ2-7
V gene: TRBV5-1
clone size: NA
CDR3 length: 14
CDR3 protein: CASRKQGGPYEQYF
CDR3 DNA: TGCGCCAGCAGAAAACAGGGGGGACCCTACGAGCAGTACTTC

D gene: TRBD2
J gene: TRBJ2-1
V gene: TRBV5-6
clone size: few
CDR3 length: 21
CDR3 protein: CASSLFAQSLLAGLGTNEQFF
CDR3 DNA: TGTGCCAGCAGCTTGTTCGCACAAAGTCTCCTAGCGGGACTAGGGACCAATGAGCAGTTCTTC

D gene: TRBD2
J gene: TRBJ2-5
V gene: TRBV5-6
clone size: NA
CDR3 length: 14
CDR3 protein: CASSFPSGQETQYF
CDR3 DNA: TGTGCCAGCAGCTTCCCTAGCGGACAAGAGACCCAGTACTTC

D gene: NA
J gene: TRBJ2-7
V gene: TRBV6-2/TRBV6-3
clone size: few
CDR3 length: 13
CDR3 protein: CASKLGTPSEQYF
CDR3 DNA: TGTGCCAGCAAACTAGGGACGCCGTCTGAGCAGTACTTC

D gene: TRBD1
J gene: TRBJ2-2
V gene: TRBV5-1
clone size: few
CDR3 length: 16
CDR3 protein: CASSWTGTGGTGELFF
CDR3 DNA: TGCGCCAGCAGCTGGACCGGGACAGGGGGCACCGGGGAGCTGTTTTTT

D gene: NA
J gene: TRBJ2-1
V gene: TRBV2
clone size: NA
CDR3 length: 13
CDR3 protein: CASSVRTYNEQFF
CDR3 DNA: TGTGCCAGCAGTGTTAGGACCTACAATGAGCAGTTCTTC

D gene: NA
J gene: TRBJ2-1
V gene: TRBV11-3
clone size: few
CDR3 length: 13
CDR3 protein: CASSPKSYNEQFF
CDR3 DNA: TGTGCCAGCAGCCCGAAATCATACAATGAGCAGTTCTTC

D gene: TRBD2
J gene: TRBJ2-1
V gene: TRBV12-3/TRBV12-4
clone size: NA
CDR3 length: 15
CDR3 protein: CASSPPGLADNEQFF
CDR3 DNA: TGTGCCAGCAGTCCACCGGGACTAGCGGACAATGAGCAGTTCTTC

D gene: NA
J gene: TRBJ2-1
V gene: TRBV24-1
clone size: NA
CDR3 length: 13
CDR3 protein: CATSEGSYNEQFF
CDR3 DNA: TGTGCCACCAGTGAAGGGTCCTACAATGAGCAGTTCTTC

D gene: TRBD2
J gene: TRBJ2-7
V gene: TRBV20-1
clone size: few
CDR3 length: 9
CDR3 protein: CSAGGIQYF
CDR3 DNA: TGCAGTGCGGGAGGGATCCAGTACTTC

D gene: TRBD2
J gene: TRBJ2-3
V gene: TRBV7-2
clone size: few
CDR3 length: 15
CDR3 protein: CASSPRGSNTDTQYF
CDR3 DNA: TGTGCCAGCAGCCCCCGCGGGAGCAACACAGATACGCAGTATTTT

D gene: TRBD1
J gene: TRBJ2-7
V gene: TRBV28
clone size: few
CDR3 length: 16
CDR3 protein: CASKGWGTGNSHEQYF
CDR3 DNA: TGTGCCAGCAAGGGATGGGGGACAGGAAACAGTCACGAGCAGTACTTC

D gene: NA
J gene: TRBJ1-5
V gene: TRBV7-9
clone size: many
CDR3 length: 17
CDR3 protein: CASSPLPGPGRDQPQHF
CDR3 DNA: TGTGCCAGCAGCCCCCTGCCGGGACCGGGCCGGGATCAGCCCCAGCATTTT

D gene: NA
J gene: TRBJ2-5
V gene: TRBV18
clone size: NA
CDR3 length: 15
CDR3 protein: CASSPRRAGQETQYF
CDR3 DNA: TGTGCCAGCTCACCACGCCGCGCCGGTCAAGAGACCCAGTACTTC

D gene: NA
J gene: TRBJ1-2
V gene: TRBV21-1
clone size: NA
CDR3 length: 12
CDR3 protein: CASSNGLYGYTF
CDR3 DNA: TGTGCCAGCAGCAACGGACTCTATGGCTACACCTTC

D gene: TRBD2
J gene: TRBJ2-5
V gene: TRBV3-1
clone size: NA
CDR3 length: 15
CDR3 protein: CASSTSGRFQETQYF
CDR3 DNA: TGTGCCAGCAGCACTAGCGGGAGGTTCCAAGAGACCCAGTACTTC

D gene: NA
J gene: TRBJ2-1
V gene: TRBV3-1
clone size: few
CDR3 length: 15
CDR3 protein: CASSQGPRSYNEQFF
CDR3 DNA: TGTGCCAGCAGCCAAGGGCCGCGCTCCTACAATGAGCAGTTCTTC

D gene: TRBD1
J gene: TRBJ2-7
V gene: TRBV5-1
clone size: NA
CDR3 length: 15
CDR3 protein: CASRHTGTGDYEQYF
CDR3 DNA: TGCGCCAGCAGACATACCGGGACAGGAGACTACGAGCAGTACTTC

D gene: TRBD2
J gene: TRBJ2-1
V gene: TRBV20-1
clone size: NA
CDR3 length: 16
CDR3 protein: CSARDLASGMWNEQFF
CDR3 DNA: TGCAGTGCTAGAGATTTGGCTAGCGGGATGTGGAATGAGCAGTTCTTC

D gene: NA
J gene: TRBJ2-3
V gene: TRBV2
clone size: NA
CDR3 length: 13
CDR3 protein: CASVGAATDTQYF
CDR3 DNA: TGTGCCAGCGTTGGAGCTGCCACAGATACGCAGTATTTT

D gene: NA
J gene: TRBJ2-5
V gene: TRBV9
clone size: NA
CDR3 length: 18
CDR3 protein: CASSVGSLPQAPQETQYF
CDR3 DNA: TGTGCCAGCAGCGTAGGGTCCCTGCCACAGGCCCCGCAAGAGACCCAGTACTTC

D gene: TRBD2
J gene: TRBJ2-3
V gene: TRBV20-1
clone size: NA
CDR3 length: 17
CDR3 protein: CCAKGLAGAASTDTQYF
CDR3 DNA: TGCTGTGCAAAGGGACTAGCGGGAGCGGCTAGCACAGATACGCAGTATTTT

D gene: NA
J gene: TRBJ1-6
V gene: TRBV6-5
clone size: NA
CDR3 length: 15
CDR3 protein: CASSSQPPYNSPLHF
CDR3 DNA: TGTGCCAGCAGTTCCCAGCCCCCGTATAATTCACCCCTCCACTTT

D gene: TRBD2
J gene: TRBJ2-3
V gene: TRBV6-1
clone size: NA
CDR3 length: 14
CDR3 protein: CASSPDMAGGTQYF
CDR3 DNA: TGTGCCAGCAGTCCCGATATGGCGGGAGGTACGCAGTATTTT

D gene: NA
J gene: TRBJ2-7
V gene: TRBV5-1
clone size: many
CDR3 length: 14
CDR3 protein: CASSPRTVNHEQYF
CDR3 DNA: TGCGCCAGCAGCCCCCGGACCGTAAACCACGAGCAGTACTTC

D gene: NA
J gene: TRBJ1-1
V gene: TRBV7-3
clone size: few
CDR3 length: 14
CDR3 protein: CASSLTGPDTEAFF
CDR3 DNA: TGTGCCAGCAGCTTAACAGGGCCGGACACTGAAGCTTTCTTT